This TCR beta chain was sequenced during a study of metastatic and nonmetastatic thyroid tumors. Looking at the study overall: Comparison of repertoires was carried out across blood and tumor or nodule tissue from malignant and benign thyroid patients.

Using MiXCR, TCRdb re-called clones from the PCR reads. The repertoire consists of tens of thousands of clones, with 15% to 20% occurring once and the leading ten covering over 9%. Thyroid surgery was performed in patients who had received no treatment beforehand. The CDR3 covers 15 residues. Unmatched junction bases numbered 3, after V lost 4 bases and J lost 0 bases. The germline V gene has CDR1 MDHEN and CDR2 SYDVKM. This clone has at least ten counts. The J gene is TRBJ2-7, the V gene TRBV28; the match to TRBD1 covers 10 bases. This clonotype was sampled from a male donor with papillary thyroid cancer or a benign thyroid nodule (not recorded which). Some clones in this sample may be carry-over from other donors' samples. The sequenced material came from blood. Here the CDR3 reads CASSSGQGDSYEQYF. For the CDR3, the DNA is TGTGCCAGCAGTTCAGGACAGGGGGACTCCTACGAGCAGTACTTC. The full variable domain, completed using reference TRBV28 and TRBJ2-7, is DVKVTQSSRYLVKRTGEKVFLECVQDMDHENMFWYRQDPGLGLRLIYFSYDVKMKEKGDIPEGYSVSREKKERFSLILESASTNQTSMYLCASSSGQGDSYEQYFGPGTRLTVT.